This entry describes one T cell receptor beta chain. Its antigen remains unidentified. Each CDR3 protein gets one entry after TCRdb re-called the 5' RACE reads with MiXCR. This sample has tens of thousands of distinct CDR3 sequences; less than 15% occur once, and the top ten carry under 8%. The data stem from a study of early T cells in non-severe SARS-CoV-2 infection. As for the study in general: The study sequenced bulk RNA from unsorted whole blood, with chains unpaired. Study outcomes and limitations: Missing private and CD4 specificities, VDJdb matching favored anti-spike CD8 responses.

The sequence came from an adult who was a healthcare worker with PCR-confirmed SARS-CoV-2 infection or an uninfected control (not recorded which). Sample: whole blood.

The CDR3 coding sequence is TGTGCCAGCAGTTGGGGCGTGACAGACCGAAGGGCTTTCTTT. It is translated as CASSWGVTDRRAFF. This chain joins TRBV27 and TRBJ1-1, with D possibly being TRBD1 (5 bases). Trimming removed 4 bases at V and 11 bases at J, with 20 bases between. Germline CDR1 and CDR2: MNHEY and SMNVEV (reference sequence). This CDR3 has 14 residues.